Below are 20 T cell receptor beta chains sequenced from a single sample in a study of cytomegalovirus exposure and HLA in healthy donors. Sequencing was performed with immunoSEQ multiplex PCR; in TCRdb, only in-frame clones are kept and a portion is missing. The sample lists some 290,000 clones, approximately 91% occurring once. The source material was PBMCs. Source of these receptors: a young man in good health and CMV-seronegative.

The J gene is TRBJ1-5, the V gene TRBV6-5, with D possibly matching TRBD1 (6 bases). Germline-derived CDR1 and CDR2 are MNHEY and SVGAGI. The CDR3 length is 13 residues. V gave up 6 bases and J gave up 6 bases, with 12 bases separating them. The DNA for the CDR3 is TGTGCCAGCAGCCAGGGGTTGAGTCAGCCCCAGCATTTT. This translates into CASSQGLSQPQHF.

The V and J genes are TRBV5-1 and TRBJ2-7; possible D gene TRBD1, 5 bases. This CDR3 is built from 14 residues. CDR1 SGHRS and CDR2 YFSETQ come from the germline V gene. Trimming took 4 bases from V and 2 from J, leaving 13 bases between them. This chain's CDR3 is CASSQIQGPYEQYF. CDR3 sequence (DNA): TGCGCCAGCAGCCAAATCCAGGGTCCCTACGAGCAGTACTTC.

The chain employs TRBV27 and TRBJ2-3; D gene unclear. Trimming took off 6 bases at V and 2 bases at J, with 9 bases between the two ends. The CDR3 is 13 amino acids. Germline V gene lookup returns CDR1 MNHEY and CDR2 SMNVEV (reference sequence). CDR3 sequence reads: CASSRVVTDTQYF. For the CDR3, the DNA is TGTGCCAGCAGCCGAGTGGTCACAGATACGCAGTATTTT.

V and J are TRBV5-1 and TRBJ2-5, with a weak D call TRBD1 (6 bases). Trimming removed 0 bases at V and 5 bases at J, with 11 bases between. The CDR3 spans 14 residues. The germline V gene encodes CDR1 SGHRS and CDR2 YFSETQ. For the CDR3, the DNA is TGCGCCAGCAGCTTGGTTCAGGGGATGGAGACCCAGTACTTC. Its translation is CASSLVQGMETQYF.

The rearrangement uses TRBV4-3 and TRBJ2-7; 8 nucleotides line up with TRBD1. This CDR3 is 14 amino acids long. Trimming at V came to 5 bases and at J to 4 bases, leaving 7 bases not matched to a gene. The germline CDR1 and CDR2 sequences are LGHNA and YSLEER. In DNA, the CDR3 is TGCGCCAGCAGCTTACACAGGGGGAATTACGAGCAGTACTTC. Its protein product is CASSLHRGNYEQYF.

V is TRBV25-1 and J is TRBJ2-5; tentatively, D is TRBD1 (5 bases). The germline V and J ends were trimmed by 5 bases and 1 base, with 11 bases remaining between them. There are 14 residues in the CDR3. Germline CDR1 reads MGHDK; CDR2 reads SYGVNS. The CDR3 DNA follows: TGTGCCAGCAGTCCAGGGAACATCCAAGAGACCCAGTACTTC. Translated: CASSPGNIQETQYF.

The V call is TRBV6-1, the J call TRBJ2-7; D may be TRBD1 (6 bases). V was shortened by 6 bases and J by 2 bases, with 11 bases between the two germline ends. From germline, CDR1 is MNHNS and CDR2 SASEGT. The CDR3 runs 13 residues. The CDR3 sequence: CASRGTSAYEQYF. CDR3 sequence (DNA): TGTGCCAGCAGAGGGACATCTGCCTACGAGCAGTACTTC.

V usage is TRBV19 and J usage is TRBJ1-5; 7 bases match TRBD1. CDR3 length: 18 residues. With 5 bases clipped from V and 5 bases from J, the junction kept 18 bases outside the gene matches. From germline, CDR1 is LNHDA and CDR2 SQIVND (reference sequence). CDR3 protein: CASSEQGRRSFHDQPQHF. The CDR3 DNA reads as TGTGCCAGTAGTGAACAGGGGAGACGGTCCTTTCACGATCAGCCCCAGCATTTT. The entire variable domain, with the rest obtained from reference TRBV19 and TRBJ1-5, is as follows: DGGITQSPKYLFRKEGQNVTLSCEQNLNHDAMYWYRQDPGQGLRLIYYSQIVNDFQKGDIAEGYSVSREKKESFPLTVTSAQKNPTAFYLCASSEQGRRSFHDQPQHFGDGTRLSIL.

J is TRBJ2-1 and V is TRBV29-1; 7 nucleotides agree with TRBD1. The germline V gene has CDR1 SQVTM and CDR2 ANQGSEA. With V trimmed by 7 bases and J by 6 bases, 3 bases remained unmatched. The CDR3 totals 11 residues. The DNA for the CDR3 is TGCAGCGCAGACAGGGCCAATGAGCAGTTCTTC. This encodes CSADRANEQFF.

The V call is TRBV2, the J call TRBJ1-4; 9 nucleotides agree with TRBD1. J gave up 4 bases and V 5 bases, and 5 bases lay outside the gene matches. The CDR3 contains 15 residues. The germline CDR1 and CDR2 sequences are SNHLY and FYNNEI. CDR3 DNA sequence: TGTGCCAGCAGTTCGGAGGACAGGGGTAATGAAAAACTGTTTTTT. Protein sequence: CASSSEDRGNEKLFF.

V gene TRBV27 combines with J gene TRBJ2-7; a possible D gene is TRBD1 (5 bases). CDR1 and CDR2 from the germline V gene are MNHEY and SMNVEV (reference sequence). The CDR3 spans 15 residues. V was shortened by 0 bases and J by 2 bases, with 11 bases between the two germline ends. The CDR3 nucleotides read TGTGCCAGCAGTTTATCGTCAGGGCTGGCCTACGAGCAGTACTTC. Translated, it gives CASSLSSGLAYEQYF.

Remarks on this clone: Germline is not matched at one junction end, which may reflect a read error. V gene TRBV4-1 combines with J gene TRBJ1-2; TRBD1 aligns across 7 bases. CDR1 is MGHRA, CDR2 YSYEKL, per germline. CDR3 length: 11 residues. The DNA for the CDR3 is TGCGCCAGCAGCCAACGGGACAGCGAAATCTTC. Encoded protein: CASSQRDSEIF.

This chain uses TRBV15 with TRBJ2-7; 7 nucleotides match TRBD1. With V trimmed by 5 bases and J by 6 bases, 13 bases remained unmatched. Germline CDR1 and CDR2: LNHNV and YYDKDF (reference sequence). The CDR3 contains 15 residues. CDR3 region: CATSGARDRVGEQYF. CDR3 DNA sequence: TGTGCCACCAGCGGAGCCCGAGACAGGGTCGGCGAGCAGTACTTC.

J is TRBJ1-5 and V is TRBV4-1, with D possibly being TRBD1 (6 bases). This CDR3 contains 15 residues. V lost 6 bases and J lost 1, with 13 bases in between. Looked up from germline, CDR1 is MGHRA and CDR2 is YSYEKL. CDR3: CASRTITGSNQPQHF. In DNA form, the CDR3 reads TGCGCCAGCAGGACAATTACAGGGAGCAATCAGCCCCAGCATTTT.

The chain employs TRBV11-2 and TRBJ2-5; TRBD1 matches 8 bases. V dropped 5 bases and J dropped 5; count of bases not matched to a gene: 10. The germline gives CDR1 SGHAT, CDR2 FQNNGV. This CDR3 region has 15 residues. The CDR3 DNA reads TGTGCCAGCAGCCCCTGGACAGGGTCCACGGAGACCCAGTACTTC. It specifies CASSPWTGSTETQYF.

This clone has just a few counts. The CDR3 nucleotides are TGTGCCACCGCGGGGGGTGCCTATGGCTACACCTTC. Protein: CATAGGAYGYTF. The chain carries TRBV27 and TRBJ1-2, with D maybe TRBD1 (5 bases). The CDR3 sequence is 12 residues long. The germline gives CDR1 MNHEY, CDR2 SMNVEV (reference sequence). Trimming left V 10 bases short and J 4 bases short, with 13 bases between.

The chain couples TRBV4-3 to TRBJ1-2; D is unresolved. V was cut by 2 bases and J by 10 bases, with 20 bases left in between. This CDR3 region has 15 residues. Germline V lookup: CDR1 LGHNA, CDR2 YSLEER. This chain's CDR3 is CASSQSTGRESHYTF. The DNA for the CDR3 is TGCGCCAGCAGCCAATCCACGGGGAGGGAGTCCCACTACACCTTC.

The chain is built from TRBV9 and TRBJ2-3; D is unclear. The CDR3 runs 12 residues. Per the germline V gene, CDR1 is SGDLS and CDR2 is YYNGEE. Deletions cut 0 bases from V and 6 bases from J, with 5 bases between. CDR3 bases: TGTGCCAGCAGCGTAGCCGGGGATACGCAGTATTTT. This codes for CASSVAGDTQYF.

The chain carries TRBV20-1 and TRBJ2-1; D remains unclear. CDR1 and CDR2 (germline): DFQATT, SNEGSKA (reference sequence). V lost 3 bases to trimming and J lost 5 bases, with 2 bases between them. The CDR3 is 10 residues long. CDR3 bases: TGCAGTGCTAGTAACAATGAGCAGTTCTTC. Translating gives CSASNNEQFF.

This CDR3 reads CASSLQGPPGEQYF. DNA of the CDR3: TGTGCCAGCAGCCTCCAGGGCCCACCTGGGGAGCAGTACTTC. The chain carries TRBV6-6 and TRBJ2-7; a possible D gene is TRBD1 (5 bases). CDR1 and CDR2 from the germline V gene are MNHNY and SVGAGI (reference sequence). The CDR3 covers 14 residues. Trimming removed 6 bases from V and 7 bases from J, with 19 bases in between.